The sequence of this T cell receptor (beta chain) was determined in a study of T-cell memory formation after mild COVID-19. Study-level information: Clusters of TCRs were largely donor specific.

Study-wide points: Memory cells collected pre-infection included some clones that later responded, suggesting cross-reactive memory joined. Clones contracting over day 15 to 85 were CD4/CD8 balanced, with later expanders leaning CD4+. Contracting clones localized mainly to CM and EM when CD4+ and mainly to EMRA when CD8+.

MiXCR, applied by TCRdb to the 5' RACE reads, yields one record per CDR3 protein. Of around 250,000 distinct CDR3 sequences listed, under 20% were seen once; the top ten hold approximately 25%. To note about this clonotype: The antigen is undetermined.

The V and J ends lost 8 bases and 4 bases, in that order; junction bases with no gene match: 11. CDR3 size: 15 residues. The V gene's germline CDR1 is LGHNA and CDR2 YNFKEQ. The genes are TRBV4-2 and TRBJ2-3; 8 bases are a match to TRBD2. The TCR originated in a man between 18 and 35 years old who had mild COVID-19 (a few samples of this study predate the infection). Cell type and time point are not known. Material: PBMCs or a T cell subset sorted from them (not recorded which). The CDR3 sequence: CASGEGSGGADTQYF. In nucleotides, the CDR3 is TGTGCCAGCGGGGAAGGGAGCGGGGGTGCAGATACGCAGTATTTT.